This T cell receptor (beta chain) was profiled in a study of siplizumab effects on memory and regulatory T cells. Study in general: Run as pairs, the mixed lymphocyte reactions received siplizumab at 0.95 to 1 ug/mL or no drug.

Comments on this clone: Antigen: not known.

It was at 37°C and for around 6 days that the mixed lymphocyte reaction cells were cocultured. The length of the CDR3 is 15 residues. Trimming removed 0 bases at V and 5 bases at J, with 13 bases between. The germline V gene has CDR1 SGHRS and CDR2 YFSETQ. Some clones are missing from TCRdb's copy, which holds only in-frame ones; the method was immunoSEQ multiplex PCR. The sample lists 7,700 or so clones; roughly two fifths were seen once. Material for sequencing was CFSE-low (dividing) CD8+ T cells sorted from an allogeneic mixed lymphocyte reaction. This sequence originates from a human donor in good health; the cells came from an allogeneic mixed lymphocyte reaction. The chain combines TRBV5-1 with TRBJ2-3; perhaps TRBD1 as D (5 bases). Here the CDR3 reads CASSLESRDGDTQYF. The DNA for the CDR3 is TGCGCCAGCAGCTTGGAATCCAGGGATGGAGATACGCAGTATTTT.